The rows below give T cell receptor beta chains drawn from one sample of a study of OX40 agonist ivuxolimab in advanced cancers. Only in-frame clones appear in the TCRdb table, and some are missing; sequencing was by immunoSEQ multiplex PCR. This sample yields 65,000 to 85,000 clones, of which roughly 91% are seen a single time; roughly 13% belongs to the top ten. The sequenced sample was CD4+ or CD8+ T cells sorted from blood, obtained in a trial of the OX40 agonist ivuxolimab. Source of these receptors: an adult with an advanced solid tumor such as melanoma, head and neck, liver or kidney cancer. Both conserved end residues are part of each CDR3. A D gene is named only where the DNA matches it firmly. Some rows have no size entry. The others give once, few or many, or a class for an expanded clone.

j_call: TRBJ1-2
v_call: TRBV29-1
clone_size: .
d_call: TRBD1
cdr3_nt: TGCAGCGTTGAGCTACCGGGACAGGGTAGTCCCCTCTATGGCTACACCTTC
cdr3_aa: CSVELPGQGSPLYGYTF

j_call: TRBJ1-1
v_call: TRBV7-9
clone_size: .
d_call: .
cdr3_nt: TGTGCCAGCAGCTTAGTGGGTGGGATTGAAGCTTTCTTT
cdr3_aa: CASSLVGGIEAFF

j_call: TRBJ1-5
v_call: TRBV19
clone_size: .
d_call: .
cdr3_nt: TGTGCCAGTAGTACGGAAGGGAAGAATCAGCCCCAGCATTTT
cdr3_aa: CASSTEGKNQPQHF

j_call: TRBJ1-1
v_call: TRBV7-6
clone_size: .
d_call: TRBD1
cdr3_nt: TGTGCCAGCAGCGAAGGGACAGCCCTTGAAGCTTTCTTT
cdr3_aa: CASSEGTALEAFF

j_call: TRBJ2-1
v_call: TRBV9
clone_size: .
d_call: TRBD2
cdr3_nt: TGTGCCAGCAGCCCGGATACTAGCGGGAGGGACAATGAGCAGTTCTTC
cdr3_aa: CASSPDTSGRDNEQFF

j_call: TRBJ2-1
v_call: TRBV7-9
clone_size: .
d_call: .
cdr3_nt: TGTGCCAGCAGCTCCCACAGGGGAGCGGGGGATACTAATGAGCAGTTCTTC
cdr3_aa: CASSSHRGAGDTNEQFF

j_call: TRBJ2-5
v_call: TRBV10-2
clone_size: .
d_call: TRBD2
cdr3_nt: TGCGCCAGCAGTGATTTCGTGGGACTAGGAGGGGAGACCCAGTACTTC
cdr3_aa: CASSDFVGLGGETQYF

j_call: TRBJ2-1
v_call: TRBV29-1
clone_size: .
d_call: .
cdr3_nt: TGCAGCGTTGAAAAGCCGGGGCATTGGAATGAGCAGTTCTTC
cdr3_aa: CSVEKPGHWNEQFF

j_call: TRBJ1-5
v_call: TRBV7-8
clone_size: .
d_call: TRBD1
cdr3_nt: TGTGCCAGCAGCTACACAGGGGTAAATCAGCCCCAGCATTTT
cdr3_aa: CASSYTGVNQPQHF

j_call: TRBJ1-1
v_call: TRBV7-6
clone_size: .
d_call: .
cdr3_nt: TGTGCCAGCAGGGGGGACATGAACACTGAAGCTTTCTTT
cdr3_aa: CASRGDMNTEAFF

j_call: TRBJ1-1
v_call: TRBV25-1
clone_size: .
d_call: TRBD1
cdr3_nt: TGTGCCAAAGGGGGCGCCAGGAACACTGAAGCTTTCTTT
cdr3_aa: CAKGGARNTEAFF

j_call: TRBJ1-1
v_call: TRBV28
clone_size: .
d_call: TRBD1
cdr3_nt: TGTGCCAGCAGTTTTCATCCAGGGGGACGAACGAACACTGAAGCTTTCTTT
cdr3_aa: CASSFHPGGRTNTEAFF

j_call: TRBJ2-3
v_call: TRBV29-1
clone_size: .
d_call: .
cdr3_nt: TGCAGCGTTGCGGGACCGCTAGAGGATACGCAGTATTTT
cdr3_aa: CSVAGPLEDTQYF

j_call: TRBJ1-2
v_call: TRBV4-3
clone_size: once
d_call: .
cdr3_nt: TGCGCCAGCAGCCAAGGTTCGCCGAATGGCTACACCTTC
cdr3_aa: CASSQGSPNGYTF

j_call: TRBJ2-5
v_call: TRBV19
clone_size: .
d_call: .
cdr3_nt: TGTGCCAGTGGCGGCAGGCGTCGGGAGACCCAGTACTTC
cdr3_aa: CASGGRRRETQYF

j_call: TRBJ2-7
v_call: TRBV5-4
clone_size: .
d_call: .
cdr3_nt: TGTGCCAGCAGCTTGGCCGGAGCTATTTCCTACGAGCAGTACTTC
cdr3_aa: CASSLAGAISYEQYF

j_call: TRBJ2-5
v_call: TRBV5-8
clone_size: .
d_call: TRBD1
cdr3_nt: TGTGCCAGCAACTTAGAGGGACAGCACCAAGAGACCCAGTACTTC
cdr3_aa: CASNLEGQHQETQYF

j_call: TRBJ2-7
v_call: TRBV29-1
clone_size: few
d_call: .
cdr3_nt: TGCAGCGTTGAATACGGTGACAACTCGAAGCAGTACTTC
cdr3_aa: CSVEYGDNSKQYF